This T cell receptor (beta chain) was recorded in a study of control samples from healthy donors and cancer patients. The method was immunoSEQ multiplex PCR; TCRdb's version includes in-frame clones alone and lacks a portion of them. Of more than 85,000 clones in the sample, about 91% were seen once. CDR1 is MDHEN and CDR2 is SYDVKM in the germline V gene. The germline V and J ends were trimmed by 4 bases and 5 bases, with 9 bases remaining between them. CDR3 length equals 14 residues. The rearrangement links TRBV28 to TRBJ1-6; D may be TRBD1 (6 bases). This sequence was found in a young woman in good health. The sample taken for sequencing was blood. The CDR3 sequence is CASSSTGNNSPLHF. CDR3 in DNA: TGTGCCAGCAGTTCGACAGGAAATAATTCACCCCTCCACTTT.